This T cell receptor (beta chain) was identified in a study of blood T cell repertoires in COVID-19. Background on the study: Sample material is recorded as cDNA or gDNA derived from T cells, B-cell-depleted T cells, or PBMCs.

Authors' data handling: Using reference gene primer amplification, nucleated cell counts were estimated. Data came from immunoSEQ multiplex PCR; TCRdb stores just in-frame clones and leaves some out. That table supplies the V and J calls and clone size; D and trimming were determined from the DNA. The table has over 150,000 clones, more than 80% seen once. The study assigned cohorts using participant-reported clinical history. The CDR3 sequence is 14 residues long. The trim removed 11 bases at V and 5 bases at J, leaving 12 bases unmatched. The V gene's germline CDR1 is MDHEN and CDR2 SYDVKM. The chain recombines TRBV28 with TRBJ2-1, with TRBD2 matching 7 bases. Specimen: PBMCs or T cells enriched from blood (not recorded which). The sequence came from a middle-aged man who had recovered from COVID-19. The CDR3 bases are TGTGCCCATGCCGGGCTAGCGGAACACAATGAGCAGTTCTTC. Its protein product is CAHAGLAEHNEQFF.